This T cell receptor beta chain was captured in a study of blood T cell repertoires in COVID-19. Study background: T cells, B-cell-depleted T cells, or PBMCs provided the cDNA or gDNA that served as material.

This CDR3 spans 12 amino acids. CDR1 is SEHNR, CDR2 FQNEAQ, per germline (reference sequence). With 2 bases removed from V and 8 bases from J, the gap between germline ends came to 9 bases. In the original analysis: Nucleated cell counts were estimated from reference gene primer amplification. Clones were read by immunoSEQ multiplex PCR, and TCRdb kept only the in-frame ones, dropping some. V and J calls plus clone size are reproduced from that table; the DNA served to infer D and trimming. The repertoire consists of hundreds of thousands of clones, with approximately 82% occurring once and the leading ten covering 1.5% to 2%.

The chain employs TRBV7-9 and TRBJ1-1; D might be TRBD1 (5 bases). The sample comprised peripheral blood. This clonotype originated in a woman older than 75 with acute or convalescent COVID-19. CDR3 in amino acids: CASSLIQGEAFF. DNA for the CDR3: TGTGCCAGCAGCTTAATCCAGGGAGAAGCTTTCTTT.